These T cell receptor beta chains were read from a single sample in a study of CD8 T cells in Susac syndrome. A single record per CDR3 protein comes from TCRdb applying MiXCR to the immunoSEQ multiplex PCR reads. This table has over 100,000 distinct CDR3 sequences, 95% to 98% appearing once. Specimen: CD4+ T cells from PBMCs. These receptors were taken from a human donor in good health. The CDR3 runs from the conserved cysteine through the conserved F or W. The D gene is left open where the match is weak. Clone sizes are given selectively: once, few, many, or a class where the clone is expanded.

.,.,TRBV5-4,TRBJ2-4,CASSPGGPLAKNIQYF,TGTGCCAGCAGCCCCGGCGGGCCCCTAGCCAAAAACATTCAGTACTTC
.,.,TRBV9,TRBJ2-1,CASSVGSVSSYNEQFF,TGTGCCAGCAGCGTAGGCTCGGTAAGCTCCTACAATGAGCAGTTCTTC
TRBD2,.,TRBV7-3,TRBJ2-3,CASSLIAGVTDTQYF,TGTGCCAGCAGCTTAATTGCGGGGGTCACAGATACGCAGTATTTT
.,.,TRBV29-1,TRBJ2-7,CSQWVIGQYF,TGCAGCCAATGGGTTATCGGGCAGTACTTC
TRBD1,once,TRBV5-1,TRBJ1-1,CASSLESGGRTEAFF,TGCGCCAGCAGCTTGGAGTCAGGGGGGAGAACTGAAGCTTTCTTT
.,.,TRBV13,TRBJ2-4,CASSGLPSSAKNIQYF,TGTGCCAGCAGCGGTCTGCCCTCGAGCGCCAAAAACATTCAGTACTTC
.,.,TRBV15,TRBJ2-6,CATSATFGANVLTF,TGTGCCACCAGCGCAACCTTTGGGGCCAACGTCCTGACTTTC
TRBD1,.,TRBV11-2,TRBJ2-1,CASSFRRQGGEQFF,TGTGCCAGCAGCTTTCGACGACAGGGCGGTGAGCAGTTCTTC
TRBD1,.,TRBV7-3,TRBJ2-1,CASSLIGLGQGGYNEQFF,TGTGCCAGCAGCTTAATCGGGCTCGGACAGGGGGGCTACAATGAGCAGTTCTTC
.,.,TRBV27,TRBJ1-2,CASSWRGGYGYTF,TGTGCCAGCAGTTGGAGGGGGGGCTATGGCTACACCTTC
.,.,TRBV20-1,TRBJ1-5,CSAGLTEVQPQHF,TGCAGTGCTGGACTGACAGAGGTTCAGCCCCAGCATTTT
.,.,TRBV4-3,TRBJ2-5,CASSQGDRPEETQYF,TGCGCCAGCAGCCAAGGAGACAGGCCGGAAGAGACCCAGTACTTC
.,.,TRBV27,TRBJ2-7,CASSYLAAPVFEQYF,TGTGCCAGCAGTTACTTAGCGGCACCGGTCTTCGAGCAGTACTTC
.,.,TRBV2,TRBJ2-1,CASSEAWAESPFF,TGTGCCAGCAGTGAAGCGTGGGCAGAGTCCCCGTTCTTC
TRBD1,.,TRBV7-9,TRBJ2-5,CASSGYRGRQETQYF,TGTGCCAGCAGCGGTTACAGGGGGCGGCAAGAGACCCAGTACTTC
TRBD1,.,TRBV3-1,TRBJ2-7,CASSSDRSSYEQYF,TGTGCCAGCAGCTCGGACAGGAGCTCCTACGAGCAGTACTTC
.,.,TRBV28,TRBJ1-1,CASRTGGNTEAFF,TGTGCCAGCAGAACGGGGGGGAACACTGAAGCTTTCTTT
TRBD2,.,TRBV6-1,TRBJ2-2,CASSRTSTSGSPPGELFF,TGTGCCAGCAGTCGTACCTCAACTAGCGGGAGTCCCCCCGGGGAGCTGTTTTTT
TRBD1,once,TRBV6-1,TRBJ2-2,CASSDTTGLNTGELFF,TGTGCCAGCAGTGATACGACAGGGTTAAACACCGGGGAGCTGTTTTTT
.,.,TRBV7-2,TRBJ1-1,CASSLGGSSAVAFF,TGTGCCAGCAGCTTAGGAGGATCCTCGGCGGTAGCTTTCTTT
.,.,TRBV29-1,TRBJ2-5,CRVGFQETQYF,TGCAGAGTGGGGTTCCAAGAGACCCAGTACTTC
.,.,TRBV29-1,TRBJ2-7,CSVMTDRYEQYF,TGCAGCGTTATGACGGACCGCTACGAGCAGTACTTC
TRBD1,.,TRBV3-1,TRBJ2-3,CASSRQGADTQYF,TGTGCCAGCAGCCGTCAGGGGGCAGATACGCAGTATTTT
.,.,TRBV20-1,TRBJ2-5,CSAGIADKQETQYF,TGCAGTGCCGGTATAGCGGACAAACAAGAGACCCAGTACTTC
.,.,TRBV27,TRBJ2-4,CASSSSLVAKNIQYF,TGTGCCAGCAGTTCTTCTCTCGTAGCCAAAAACATTCAGTACTTC
.,.,TRBV7-2,TRBJ2-7,CASSSPGTGGFEQYF,TGTGCCAGCAGCTCTCCGGGGACTGGGGGTTTTGAGCAGTACTTC
.,.,TRBV12-3/TRBV12-4,TRBJ2-5,CASKRGTAETQYF,TGTGCCAGCAAAAGGGGAACGGCCGAGACCCAGTACTTC
TRBD1,.,TRBV6-5,TRBJ2-5,CASIRDRQETQYF,TGTGCCAGCATCCGGGACAGGCAAGAGACCCAGTACTTC
.,.,TRBV15,TRBJ1-3,CATSRVQQFSGNTIYF,TGTGCCACCAGCAGAGTACAACAGTTCTCTGGAAACACCATATATTTT
.,.,TRBV4-3,TRBJ2-7,CASSQGGGTLFYEQYF,TGCGCCAGCAGCCAAGGGGGAGGCACCCTCTTCTACGAGCAGTACTTC
.,.,TRBV5-4,TRBJ2-3,CASSIHVGETDTQYF,TGTGCCAGCAGCATCCACGTCGGTGAAACAGATACGCAGTATTTT